One sample yielded the 8 T cell receptor beta chains listed below, sequenced in a study of siplizumab effects on memory and regulatory T cells. The protocol was immunoSEQ multiplex PCR, while the TCRdb copy is restricted to in-frame clones and leaves out a portion. The sample has approximately 120,000 clones, 92% seen once. Sequencing input: Tregs sorted from blood. Receptor source: a human donor in good health.

In its sample, this clone was seen once. This chain uses TRBV27 with TRBJ1-1, with D tentatively TRBD1 (5 bases). Germline CDR1 and CDR2: MNHEY and SMNVEV (reference sequence). This CDR3 region has 14 residues. V shed 8 bases and J shed 5 bases, with 18 bases lying between them. CDR3 region: CASRRAGGGTEAFF. CDR3 nucleotide sequence: TGTGCCAGCCGCAGGGCGGGAGGAGGGACTGAAGCTTTCTTT.

This clone has just one count. The rearrangement joins TRBV5-1 to TRBJ2-1; 9 bases fit TRBD2. From germline, CDR1 is SGHRS and CDR2 YFSETQ. V shed 1 base and J 7 bases; nucleotides not matched to a gene: 9. This CDR3 comprises 16 residues. The CDR3 sequence: CASSLMVASGINEQFF. CDR3 nucleotides: TGCGCCAGCAGCTTGATGGTGGCTAGCGGGATTAATGAGCAGTTCTTC. The full variable domain, its missing parts supplied by reference TRBV5-1 and TRBJ2-1, is KAGVTQTPRYLIKTRGQQVTLSCSPISGHRSVSWYQQTPGQGLQFLFEYFSETQRNKGNFPGRFSGRQFSNSRSEMNVSTLELGDSALYLCASSLMVASGINEQFFGPGTRLTVL.

This sequence joins TRBV5-1 and TRBJ1-4, with D possibly matching TRBD1 (5 bases). From germline, CDR1 is SGHRS and CDR2 YFSETQ. V was pared by 5 bases and J by 4 bases, with 12 bases between. This CDR3 spans 14 amino acids. The DNA of the CDR3 is TGCGCCAGCAGTCCGGCAGGGTTTAATGAAAAACTGTTTTTT. The encoded protein is CASSPAGFNEKLFF.

The chain combines TRBV9 with TRBJ2-3, with 11 bases lining up with TRBD2. Trimming removed 1 base from V and 4 bases from J; junction bases left unmatched: 2. The CDR3 length is 15 residues. Per germline, CDR1 SGDLS and CDR2 YYNGEE. The CDR3 spells CASSVIAGGADTQYF. The DNA for the CDR3 is TGTGCCAGCAGCGTAATAGCGGGAGGGGCAGATACGCAGTATTTT. The whole variable domain, remainder taken from reference TRBV9 and TRBJ2-3, is DSGVTQTPKHLITATGQRVTLRCSPRSGDLSVYWYQQSLDQGLQFLIQYYNGEERAKGNILERFSAQQFPDLHSELNLSSLELGDSALYFCASSVIAGGADTQYFGPGTRLTVL.

The chain couples TRBV29-1 to TRBJ1-5; weak D call: TRBD1 (6 bases). Germline values: CDR1 SQVTM, CDR2 ANQGSEA. The CDR3 has 13 amino acids. The V end lost 4 bases, the J end lost 3 bases, and 10 bases lay between the germline ends. The CDR3 reads CSVVGGINQPQHF. The CDR3 nucleotides read TGCAGCGTTGTTGGGGGCATCAATCAGCCCCAGCATTTT.

The chain joins TRBV6-5 to TRBJ2-3; D is unclear. V dropped 6 bases and J dropped 2 bases, with 3 bases sitting between them. Germline CDR1 MNHEY, CDR2 SVGAGI. This CDR3 has 11 amino acids. The CDR3 nucleotides are TGTGCCAGCAGCGTCACAGATACGCAGTATTTT. Translation gives CASSVTDTQYF.

The V gene is TRBV5-1, the J gene TRBJ2-7; 8 positions match TRBD2. V lost 4 bases and J lost 0; bases outside the gene matches: 6. The CDR3 is 15 residues long. CDR1 is SGHRS, CDR2 YFSETQ, per germline. CDR3 in DNA: TGCGCCAGCAGCCCATTCAGCGGGAGCTCCTACGAGCAGTACTTC. Translation: CASSPFSGSSYEQYF.

This clone was recorded once. The V and J genes are TRBV4-1 and TRBJ2-5; D gene unclear. Near its end, the DNA agrees better with TRBJ2-7, so the J call may be wrong. The CDR3 runs to 13 residues. Germline V gives CDR1 MGHRA, CDR2 YSYEKL. The CDR3 reads CASSQGPSYEQYF. Written as DNA, the CDR3 is TGCGCCAGCAGCCAAGGGCCTTCCTACGAGCAGTACTTC.